The 18 T cell receptor beta chains given below trace back to one sample, sequenced in a study of T cell changes during pregnancy in multiple sclerosis. The data were produced by immunoSEQ multiplex PCR, yet TCRdb's version contains in-frame clones alone and is incomplete. This sample has approximately 84,000 clones, with about 94% found just once. Sequenced material: peripheral blood, taken in the third trimester of pregnancy. The receptor source for this set is a female donor with multiple sclerosis, enrolled in a pregnancy study.

This rearrangement joins TRBV5-1 to TRBJ2-1; D not resolved. V was trimmed by 0 bases and J by 0 bases, leaving 13 bases between them. The germline V gene has CDR1 SGHRS and CDR2 YFSETQ. CDR3 length equals 17 residues. The CDR3 loop is CASSLANPRLSYNEQFF. Here the CDR3 DNA reads TGCGCCAGCAGCTTGGCCAATCCTAGACTCTCCTACAATGAGCAGTTCTTC.

This rearrangement joins TRBV11-2 to TRBJ2-1; 8 bases fit TRBD1. V was clipped by 5 bases and J by 5 bases; unmatched bases: 5. The CDR3 is made up of 14 amino acids. The germline V gene encodes CDR1 SGHAT and CDR2 FQNNGV. Here the CDR3 reads CASSHRGRNNEQFF. Here the CDR3 DNA reads TGTGCCAGCAGCCACAGGGGGAGGAACAATGAGCAGTTCTTC.

The V call is TRBV27, the J call TRBJ2-2; 8 bases align to TRBD1. The germline V gene has CDR1 MNHEY and CDR2 SMNVEV (reference sequence). The CDR3 is 15 residues long. V was clipped by 5 bases and J by 7 bases; unmatched bases: 9. CDR3 sequence reads: CASSGGTGKIGELFF. The CDR3 coding sequence is TGTGCCAGCAGTGGCGGGACAGGAAAAATCGGGGAGCTGTTTTTT.

The CDR3 spells CASSLEGGIRSSSGELFF. In DNA form, the CDR3 reads TGTGCCAGCAGCTTAGAAGGAGGGATCCGTTCGAGTAGCGGGGAGCTGTTTTTT. The gene calls are TRBV11-3 and TRBJ2-2; weak D call: TRBD2 (6 bases). There are 18 residues in the CDR3. CDR1 and CDR2 (germline): SGHNT, YENEEA. Deletions cut 0 bases from V and 7 bases from J, with 21 bases between.

This clone was picked up one time. The genes are TRBV27 and TRBJ2-1, with 12 bases aligning to TRBD1. The CDR3 loop spans 15 amino acids. V shed 4 bases, J shed 9 bases, and the junction held 7 bases outside the gene matches. Germline V gene data show CDR1 as MNHEY and CDR2 as SMNVEV (reference sequence). CDR3 loop: CASSWYGTGGTEQFF. The CDR3 coding sequence is TGTGCCAGCAGTTGGTACGGGACAGGGGGCACTGAGCAGTTCTTC.

The V and J genes are TRBV7-9 and TRBJ1-2; no definite D call. This CDR3 comprises 12 residues. In germline, CDR1 is SEHNR, CDR2 FQNEAQ (reference sequence). The ends were cut back, 8 bases at V and 1 base at J, with 8 bases in the middle. CDR3 sequence (DNA): TGTGCCAGCGAGGGCCATAACTATGGCTACACCTTC. This encodes CASEGHNYGYTF.

This chain links TRBV4-2 with TRBJ1-6, with 7 positions matching TRBD1. Losses at the gene ends were 3 bases for V and 9 bases for J; bases not matched to a gene: 5. The V gene's germline CDR1 is LGHNA and CDR2 YNFKEQ. The CDR3 loop spans 14 amino acids. The CDR3 DNA is TGTGCCAGCAGCCACGACAGGGAAGGTTCACCCCTCCACTTT. Translation gives CASSHDREGSPLHF.

The chain joins TRBV7-9 to TRBJ2-1; 10 bases map to TRBD1. Germline trimming cut 7 bases from V and 5 bases from J; bases unmatched to any gene: 8. This CDR3 comprises 15 residues. CDR1 and CDR2 from the germline V gene are SEHNR and FQNEAQ (reference sequence). The CDR3 coding sequence is TGTGCCAGCAACCTCCTAGGACAGGGGGACAATGAGCAGTTCTTC. It specifies CASNLLGQGDNEQFF.

The V call is TRBV18, the J call TRBJ1-5; D may be TRBD1 (5 bases). CDR1 and CDR2 (germline): KGHSH, LQKENI. Trimming left V 7 bases short and J 9 bases short, with 13 bases between. The CDR3 is made up of 12 amino acids. The CDR3 spells CASLEGTGPQHF. The CDR3 region has the DNA TGTGCCAGCTTAGAGGGGACTGGGCCCCAGCATTTT.

This chain connects TRBV29-1 to TRBJ1-2; D remains unclear. V was clipped by 6 bases and J by 6 bases, with 8 bases between them. This CDR3 is 10 amino acids long. The germline V gene has CDR1 SQVTM and CDR2 ANQGSEA. CDR3 loop: CSVFRDGYTF. CDR3 nucleotide sequence: TGCAGCGTGTTCCGCGATGGCTACACCTTC.

This chain links TRBV5-8 with TRBJ2-7, with TRBD2 matching 7 bases. V shed 5 bases and J 1 base; nucleotides not matched to a gene: 6. The CDR3 has 14 amino acids. CDR1 and CDR2 from the germline V gene are SGHTS and YDEGEE. The CDR3 is CASRRPSGSYEQYF. The CDR3 nucleotides read TGTGCCAGCAGGCGGCCTAGCGGATCCTACGAGCAGTACTTC.

This sequence joins TRBV7-9 and TRBJ1-1; perhaps TRBD1 as D (5 bases). The CDR3 runs to 13 residues. Germline-derived CDR1 and CDR2 are SEHNR and FQNEAQ (reference sequence). Trimming shortened V by 3 bases and J by 5 bases, and 10 bases separated the two germline ends. CDR3: CASSFKQETEAFF. CDR3 DNA: TGTGCCAGCAGCTTTAAACAGGAGACTGAAGCTTTCTTT.

This rearrangement joins TRBV21-1 to TRBJ2-5; the table's D call, TRBD2, has no DNA check behind it. TRBV21-1 is an annotated pseudogene. The CDR3 loop spans 11 amino acids. CDR3 DNA sequence: TGTGCCAGCAGCATAACGGGACTAGGTGACTTC. Its translation: CASSITGLGDF.

The chain combines TRBV19 with TRBJ1-2; 9 bases line up with TRBD1. The CDR3 spans 15 residues. The germline CDR1 and CDR2 sequences are LNHDA and SQIVND (reference sequence). With 4 bases clipped from V and 3 bases from J, the junction kept 6 bases outside the gene matches. The CDR3 protein is CASSRTGGGDYGYTF. The CDR3 DNA reads as TGTGCCAGTAGTAGAACAGGGGGCGGCGACTATGGCTACACCTTC.

The chain recombines TRBV13 with TRBJ2-7; 14 bases match TRBD2. Per germline, CDR1 PRHDT and CDR2 FYEKMQ (reference sequence). V shed 4 bases, J shed 0 bases, and the junction held 5 bases outside the gene matches. This CDR3 spans 17 amino acids. CDR3 bases: TGTGCCAGCAGCTGGGGACTAGCGGGGGTAAGCTCCTACGAGCAGTACTTC. This encodes CASSWGLAGVSSYEQYF.

The V and J genes are TRBV6-5 and TRBJ1-4; tentatively, D is TRBD1 (5 bases). The CDR3 has 14 amino acids. V lost 6 bases, J lost 3 bases, and 11 bases lay in between. The germline CDR1 and CDR2 sequences are MNHEY and SVGAGI. The CDR3 DNA sequence: TGTGCCAGCAGGAGCGACAGTTCTAATGAAAAACTGTTTTTT. Residues: CASRSDSSNEKLFF.

The V and J genes are TRBV7-2 and TRBJ2-7, with D uncertain. CDR1 is SGHTA, CDR2 FQGNSA, per germline. V was shortened by 5 bases and J by 3 bases, with 8 bases between the two germline ends. The CDR3 has 12 residues. Here the CDR3 DNA reads TGTGCCAGCAGCCCCACAGACTACGAGCAGTACTTC. It specifies CASSPTDYEQYF.

The chain couples TRBV4-2 to TRBJ1-1; 7 nucleotides agree with TRBD1. Germline values: CDR1 LGHNA, CDR2 YNFKEQ. Unmatched junction bases numbered 11, after V lost 4 bases and J lost 3 bases. CDR3 length: 16 residues. The CDR3 here is CASSPGNRGIDTEAFF. CDR3 DNA sequence: TGTGCCAGCAGCCCGGGGAACAGGGGTATTGACACTGAAGCTTTCTTT.